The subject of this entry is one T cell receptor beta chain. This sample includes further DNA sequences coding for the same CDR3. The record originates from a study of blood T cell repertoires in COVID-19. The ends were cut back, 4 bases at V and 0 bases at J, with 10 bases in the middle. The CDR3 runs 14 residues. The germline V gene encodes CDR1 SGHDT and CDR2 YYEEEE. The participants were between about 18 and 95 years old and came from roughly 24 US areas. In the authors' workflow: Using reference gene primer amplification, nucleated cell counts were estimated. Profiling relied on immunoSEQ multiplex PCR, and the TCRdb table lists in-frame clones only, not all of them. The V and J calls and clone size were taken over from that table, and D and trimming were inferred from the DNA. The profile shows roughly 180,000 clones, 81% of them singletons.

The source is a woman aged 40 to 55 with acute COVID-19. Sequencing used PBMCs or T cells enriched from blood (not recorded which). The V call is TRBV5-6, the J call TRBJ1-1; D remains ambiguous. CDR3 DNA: TGTGCCAGCAGCCTTAACAGCATGAACACTGAAGCTTTCTTT. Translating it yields CASSLNSMNTEAFF.